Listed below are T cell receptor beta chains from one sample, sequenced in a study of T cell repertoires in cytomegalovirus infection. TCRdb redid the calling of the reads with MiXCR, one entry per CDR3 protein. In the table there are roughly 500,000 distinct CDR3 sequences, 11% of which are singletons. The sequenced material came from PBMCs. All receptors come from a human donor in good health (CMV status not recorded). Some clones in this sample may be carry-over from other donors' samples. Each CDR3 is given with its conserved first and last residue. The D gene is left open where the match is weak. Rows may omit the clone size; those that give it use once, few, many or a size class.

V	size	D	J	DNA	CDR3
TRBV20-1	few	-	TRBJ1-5	TGCAGTGCCCGGCGGGAGGGGTCATTCCGCAATCAGCCCCAGCATTTT	CSARREGSFRNQPQHF
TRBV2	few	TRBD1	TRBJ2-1	TGTGCCAGCTTCGAGACAGGGTGGAGAAAAGTCTCCTACAATGAGCAGTTCTTC	CASFETGWRKVSYNEQFF
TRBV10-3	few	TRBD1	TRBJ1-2	TGTGCCATCAGTGAAGGACAGGAAAATTATGGCTACACCTTC	CAISEGQENYGYTF
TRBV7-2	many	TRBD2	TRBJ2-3	TGTGCCAGCAGCTCGGGACTAGCGGGAACCACAGATACGCAGTATTTT	CASSSGLAGTTDTQYF
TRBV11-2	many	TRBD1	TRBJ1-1	TGTGCCAGCAGCATGACAGGGGGCAACACTGAAGCTTTCTTT	CASSMTGGNTEAFF
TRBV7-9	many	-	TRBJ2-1	TGTGCCAGCAGCTTCCCGGGGAATCCCGAGCAGTTCTTC	CASSFPGNPEQFF
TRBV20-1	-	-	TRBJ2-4	TGCAGTGCTCAGAGTGGGGGTCATGACATTCAGTACTTC	CSAQSGGHDIQYF
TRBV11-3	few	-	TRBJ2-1	TGTGCCAGCAGCTTAGGGGGAGGTCGGGTCAATGAGCAGTTCTTC	CASSLGGGRVNEQFF
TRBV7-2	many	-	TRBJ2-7	TGTGCCAGCAGCTTACCGCGTTCCTACGAGCAGTACTTC	CASSLPRSYEQYF
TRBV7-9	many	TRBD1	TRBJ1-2	TGTGCCAGCAGCTTGACAGGGGGTAACTATGGCTACACCTTC	CASSLTGGNYGYTF
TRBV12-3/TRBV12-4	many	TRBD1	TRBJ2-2	TGTGCCGGGGGACAGCTCAACACCGGGGAGCTGTTTTTT	CAGGQLNTGELFF